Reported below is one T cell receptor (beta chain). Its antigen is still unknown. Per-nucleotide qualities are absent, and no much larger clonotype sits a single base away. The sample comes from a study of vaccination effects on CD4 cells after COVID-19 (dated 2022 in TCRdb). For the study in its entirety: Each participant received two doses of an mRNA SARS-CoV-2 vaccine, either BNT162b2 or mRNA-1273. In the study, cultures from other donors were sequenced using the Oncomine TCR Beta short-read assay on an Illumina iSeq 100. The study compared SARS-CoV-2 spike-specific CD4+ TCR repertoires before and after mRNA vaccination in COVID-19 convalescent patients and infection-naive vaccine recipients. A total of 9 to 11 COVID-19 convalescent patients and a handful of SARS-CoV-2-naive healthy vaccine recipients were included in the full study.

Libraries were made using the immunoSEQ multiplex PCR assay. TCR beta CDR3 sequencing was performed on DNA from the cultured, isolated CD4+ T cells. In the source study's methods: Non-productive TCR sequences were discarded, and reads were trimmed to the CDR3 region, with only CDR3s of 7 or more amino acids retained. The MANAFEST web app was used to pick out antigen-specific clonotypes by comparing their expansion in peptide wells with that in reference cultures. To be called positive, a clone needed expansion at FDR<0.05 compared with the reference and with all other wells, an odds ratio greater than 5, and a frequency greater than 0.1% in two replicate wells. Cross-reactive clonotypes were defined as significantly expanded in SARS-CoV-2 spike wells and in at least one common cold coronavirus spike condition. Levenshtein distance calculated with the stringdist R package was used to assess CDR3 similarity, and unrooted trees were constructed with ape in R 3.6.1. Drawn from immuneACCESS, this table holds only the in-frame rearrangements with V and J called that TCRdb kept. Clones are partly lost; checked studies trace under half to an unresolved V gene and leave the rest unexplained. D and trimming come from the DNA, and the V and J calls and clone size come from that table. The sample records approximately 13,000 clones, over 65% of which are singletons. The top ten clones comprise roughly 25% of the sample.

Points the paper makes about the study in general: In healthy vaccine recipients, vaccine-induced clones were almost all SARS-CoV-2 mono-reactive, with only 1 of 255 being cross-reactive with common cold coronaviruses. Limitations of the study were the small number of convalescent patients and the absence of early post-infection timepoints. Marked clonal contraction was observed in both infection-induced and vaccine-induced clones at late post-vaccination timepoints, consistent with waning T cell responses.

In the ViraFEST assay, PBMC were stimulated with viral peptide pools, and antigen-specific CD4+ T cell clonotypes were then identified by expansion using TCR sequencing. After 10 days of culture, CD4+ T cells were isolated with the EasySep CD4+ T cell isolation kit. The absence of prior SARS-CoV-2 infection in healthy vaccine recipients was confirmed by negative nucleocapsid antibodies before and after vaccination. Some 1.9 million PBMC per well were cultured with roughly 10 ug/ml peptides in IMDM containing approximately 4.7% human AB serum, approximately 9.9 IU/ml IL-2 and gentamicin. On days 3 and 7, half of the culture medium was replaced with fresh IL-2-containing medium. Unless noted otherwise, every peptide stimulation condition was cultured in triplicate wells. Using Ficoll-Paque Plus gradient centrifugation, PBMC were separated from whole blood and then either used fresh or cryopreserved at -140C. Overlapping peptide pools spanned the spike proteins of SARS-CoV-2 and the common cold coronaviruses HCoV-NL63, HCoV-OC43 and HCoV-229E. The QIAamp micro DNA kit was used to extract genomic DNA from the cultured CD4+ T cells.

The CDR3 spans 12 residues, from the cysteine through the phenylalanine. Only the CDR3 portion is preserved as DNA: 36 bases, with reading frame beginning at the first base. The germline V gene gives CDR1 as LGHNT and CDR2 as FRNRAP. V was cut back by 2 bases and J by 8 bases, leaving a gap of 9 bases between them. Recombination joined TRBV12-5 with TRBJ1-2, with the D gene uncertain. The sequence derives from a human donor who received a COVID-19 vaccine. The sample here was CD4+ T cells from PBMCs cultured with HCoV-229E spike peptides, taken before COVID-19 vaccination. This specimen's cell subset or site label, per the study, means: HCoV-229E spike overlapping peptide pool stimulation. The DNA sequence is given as TGTGCTAGTGGTTTGTCCAGGTGGGGCTACACCTTC. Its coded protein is CASGLSRWGYTF.